Following are 9 T cell receptor beta chains from one sample sequenced in a study of blood T cell repertoires in COVID-19. Assay used: immunoSEQ multiplex PCR; TCRdb lists only in-frame clones, some missing. The table includes over 450,000 clones, nearly 90% detected once. Sequencing input: peripheral blood. All receptors come from a man between 18 and 29 years old with COVID-19, enrolled during active disease.

This clone was seen at least ten times. This sequence joins TRBV7-3 and TRBJ1-2; TRBD1 matches 9 bases. V dropped 5 bases and J dropped 6; count of bases not matched to a gene: 4. The CDR3 is 13 residues long. Per germline, CDR1 SGHTA and CDR2 FQGTGA. The CDR3: CASSPRDRDGYTF. CDR3 coding DNA: TGTGCCAGCAGCCCCCGGGACAGGGATGGCTACACCTTC. The whole variable domain, filled in from reference TRBV7-3 and TRBJ1-2, reads GAGVSQTPSNKVTEKGKYVELRCDPISGHTALYWYRQSLGQGPEFLIYFQGTGAADDSGLPNDRFFAVRPEGSVSTLKIQRTERGDSAVYLCASSPRDRDGYTFGSGTRLTVV.

The rearrangement links TRBV5-1 to TRBJ2-7; 9 bases agree with TRBD1. This CDR3 spans 15 amino acids. Unmatched junction bases numbered 7, after V lost 2 bases and J lost 4 bases. Germline loops: CDR1 SGHRS, CDR2 YFSETQ. The CDR3 nucleotides read TGCGCCAGCAGCTTACGACCGGGACAGGGTTACGAGCAGTACTTC. This sequence encodes CASSLRPGQGYEQYF.

J is TRBJ2-7 and V is TRBV28; D is perhaps TRBD1 (5 bases). Germline V gene lookup returns CDR1 MDHEN and CDR2 SYDVKM. The V end lost 8 bases, the J end lost 0 bases, and 14 bases lay between the germline ends. The CDR3 sequence is 14 residues long. The CDR3: CASYGAVASYEQYF. The CDR3 nucleotides are TGTGCCAGCTATGGGGCGGTAGCCTCCTACGAGCAGTACTTC.

The gene calls are TRBV6-4 and TRBJ1-3; D is possibly TRBD1 (6 bases). This CDR3 has 22 residues. Germline CDR1 and CDR2: MRHNA and SNTAGT. V lost 0 bases and J 0 bases, leaving 27 bases between the germline ends. This CDR3 reads CASSDSTCSGASFWSSGNTIYF. CDR3 bases: TGTGCCAGCAGTGACTCGACCTGCTCAGGGGCTTCTTTTTGGAGCTCTGGAAACACCATATATTTT.

This chain joins TRBV27 and TRBJ2-7, with no clear D. Trimming shortened V by 4 bases and J by 3 bases, and 25 bases separated the two germline ends. The germline V gene encodes CDR1 MNHEY and CDR2 SMNVEV (reference sequence). This CDR3 is built from 18 residues. CDR3 DNA sequence: TGTGCCAGCAGTTCCGTGAAGGTGAGGCGGAAAATGAGCTACGAGCAGTACTTC. Translation gives CASSSVKVRRKMSYEQYF.

This clone was seen a few times. The chain employs TRBV9 and TRBJ2-7; TRBD2 is a possible D gene (6 bases). Between the trimmed V and J ends, which lost 4 bases and 3 bases, there was a span of 14 bases. This CDR3 has 14 amino acids. Germline loops: CDR1 SGDLS, CDR2 YYNGEE. This CDR3 is CASSTGDLDYEQYF. The CDR3, as DNA: TGTGCCAGCAGCACGGGGGACCTTGACTACGAGCAGTACTTC.

This sequence joins TRBV19 and TRBJ2-6; 7 bases are a match to TRBD2. Germline V gene lookup returns CDR1 LNHDA and CDR2 SQIVND (reference sequence). The V gene end was trimmed by 1 base and the J gene end by 0 bases; junction bases not matched to a gene: 18. The CDR3 runs to 22 residues. CDR3 coding DNA: TGTGCCAGTAGTATAGCCCCCCCTCAGCGGGGTGGATATTACTCTGGGGCCAACGTCCTGACTTTC. The encoded protein is CASSIAPPQRGGYYSGANVLTF. Together with reference TRBV19 and TRBJ2-6, the CDR3 gives the full variable domain: DGGITQSPKYLFRKEGQNVTLSCEQNLNHDAMYWYRQDPGQGLRLIYYSQIVNDFQKGDIAEGYSVSREKKESFPLTVTSAQKNPTAFYLCASSIAPPQRGGYYSGANVLTFGAGSRLTVL.

The rearrangement uses TRBV6-2 or TRBV6-3 and TRBJ2-7; 8 bases match TRBD2. V shed 2 bases and J 6 bases; nucleotides not matched to a gene: 9. Germline loops: CDR1 MNHEY, CDR2 SVGEGT. This CDR3 contains 15 residues. The DNA of the CDR3 is TGTGCCAGCAGTTACGGGACTAGTTTTTCTGCCGAGCAGTACTTC. This codes for CASSYGTSFSAEQYF.

CDR3 bases: TGTGCCAGCAGCCAAGTGAGGGGACAGGGTGGGTCAGATACGCAGTATTTT. It codes for CASSQVRGQGGSDTQYF. The chain uses TRBV3-1 (or the pseudogene TRBV3-2) and TRBJ2-3, with 9 bases lining up with TRBD1. The trim removed 1 base at V and 4 bases at J, leaving 9 bases unmatched. Germline CDR1 and CDR2: LGHDT and YNNKEL (reference sequence). CDR3 length: 17 residues.